The entry below gives a single T cell receptor (beta chain) sequence along with its context. Because the CDR3 is missing its conserved closing phenylalanine or tryptophan, this is likely a read error. The limits of the CDR3 on the DNA are not certain, so only TCRdb's listed CDR3 is given. A total of 12 residues make up the CDR3, ends included. The germline V gene encodes CDR1 LNHDA and CDR2 SQIVND (reference sequence). This record comes from a study of T and B cells in COVID-19 patients. Blood genomic DNA input for TRB amplification was roughly 250-500 ng. TRB rearrangements were amplified by multiplex PCR with BIOMED2 TRB-A/B primers. TCRdb reprocessed the multiplex PCR reads with MiXCR, giving one entry per CDR3 protein. The sample yields some 5,700 distinct CDR3 sequences, 25% to 35% seen once.

V and J are TRBV19 and TRBJ2-3; no check of the table's D call, TRBD2, against the DNA was made. The sequencing input was blood. The clonotype comes from a human donor with active COVID-19. The CDR3 region is CASSRTSGTVLG.